Each of the 9 T cell receptor beta chains below was sequenced from the same sample in a study of cytomegalovirus exposure and HLA in healthy donors. The PCR used 60 Vbeta and 13 Jbeta primers. Profiling relied on immunoSEQ multiplex PCR, and the TCRdb table lists in-frame clones only, not all of them. The data show under 300,000 clones, about 80% seen once. The specimen was PBMCs. Receptors originate from a woman aged 55-70 years in good health and CMV-seropositive.

The chain has TRBV6-5 and TRBJ2-4; TRBD2 agrees at 9 bases. Germline loops: CDR1 MNHEY, CDR2 SVGAGI. Trimming cost V 5 bases and J 5 bases; bases outside gene matches: 7. The CDR3 length is 15 residues. The CDR3 DNA is TGTGCCAGCAGTCGGACTAGCGCCAGCCAAAACATTCAGTACTTC. It yields the protein CASSRTSASQNIQYF.

The chain combines TRBV11-3 with TRBJ2-2, with 9 bases fitting TRBD1. Germline loops: CDR1 SGHNT, CDR2 YENEEA. The CDR3 contains 17 residues. V lost 1 base and J lost 4; bases outside the gene matches: 7. Written as DNA, the CDR3 is TGTGCCAGCAGCTTAGTTTTCGACAGGGGGGGCACCGGGGAGCTGTTTTTT. Residues: CASSLVFDRGGTGELFF. Based on the CDR3 plus reference TRBV11-3 and TRBJ2-2, the full variable domain is EAGVVQSPRYKIIEKKQPVAFWCNPISGHNTLYWYLQNLGQGPELLIRYENEEAVDDSQLPKDRFSAERLKGVDSTLKIQPAELGDSAVYLCASSLVFDRGGTGELFFGEGSRLTVL.

V usage is TRBV7-3 and J usage is TRBJ1-2; 7 bases match TRBD1. J was trimmed by 7 bases and V by 5 bases; bases with no gene match: 4. Per the germline V gene, CDR1 is SGHTA and CDR2 is FQGTGA. This CDR3 is built from 12 residues. In DNA, the CDR3 is TGTGCCAGCAGCAACCAGGGGGGTGGCTACACCTTC. This gives the protein CASSNQGGGYTF.

The chain uses TRBV28 and TRBJ2-7, with 12 bases fitting TRBD2. The CDR3 contains 15 residues. V gave up 5 bases and J gave up 3 bases; unmatched junction bases: 5. The germline gives CDR1 MDHEN, CDR2 SYDVKM. DNA of the CDR3: TGTGCCAGCAGTCCGGGGACTAGCGGGCTCTACGAGCAGTACTTC. Translation gives CASSPGTSGLYEQYF.

V gene TRBV6-5 combines with J gene TRBJ1-3; no reliable D call. The V gene's germline CDR1 is MNHEY and CDR2 SVGAGI. CDR3 size: 15 residues. The V end lost 5 bases, the J end lost 0 bases, and 11 bases lay between the germline ends. The CDR3 sequence is CASSATRDSGNTIYF. CDR3 nucleotide sequence: TGTGCCAGCAGTGCAACCCGGGACTCTGGAAACACCATATATTTT.

The chain couples TRBV7-9 to TRBJ2-7; the match to TRBD2 covers 11 bases. The length of the CDR3 is 15 residues. The trim removed 4 bases at V and 6 bases at J, leaving 8 bases unmatched. Looked up from germline, CDR1 is SEHNR and CDR2 is FQNEAQ (reference sequence). The CDR3 spells CASSSLAGGGSEQYF. The CDR3 coding sequence is TGTGCCAGCAGCTCCCTAGCGGGAGGTGGTAGCGAGCAGTACTTC.

The chain recombines TRBV12-5 with TRBJ2-2; TRBD1 aligns across 9 bases. The CDR3 sequence is 13 residues long. V shed 11 bases and J 6 bases; nucleotides not matched to a gene: 7. Germline lookup yields CDR1 LGHNT and CDR2 FRNRAP. CDR3 protein: CAGTGSLAGELFF. In DNA, the CDR3 is TGTGCTGGGACAGGGAGTCTGGCCGGGGAGCTGTTTTTT.

Comments on this clone: An end of the junction differs from the germline gene, which may be a read error. The gene calls are TRBV28 and TRBJ2-7; 12 bases align to TRBD1. The CDR3 has 16 residues. The V gene's germline CDR1 is MDHEN and CDR2 SYDVKM. CDR3 loop: CASSLRDRGPLYGQYF. The CDR3 DNA is TGTGCCAGCAGCCTCCGGGACAGGGGGCCCCTCTACGGGCAGTACTTC.

V is TRBV5-1 and J is TRBJ1-4; D gene ambiguous. V was pared by 7 bases and J by 0 bases, with 10 bases between. The CDR3 is 14 residues long. From germline, CDR1 is SGHRS and CDR2 YFSETQ. The chain's CDR3 is CASGWSSTNEKLFF. The CDR3 DNA reads TGCGCCAGCGGCTGGAGCTCAACTAATGAAAAACTGTTTTTT. Full variable domain (rest looked up from reference TRBV5-1 and TRBJ1-4): KAGVTQTPRYLIKTRGQQVTLSCSPISGHRSVSWYQQTPGQGLQFLFEYFSETQRNKGNFPGRFSGRQFSNSRSEMNVSTLELGDSALYLCASGWSSTNEKLFFGSGTQLSVL.